Below are 27 T cell receptor beta chains sequenced from a single sample in a study of metastatic and nonmetastatic thyroid tumors. The entire patient cohort was treatment-naive prior to thyroid surgery. Via MiXCR, TCRdb re-called the PCR reads. Of just over 40,000 clones listed, over 10% were seen once; the top ten hold roughly a quarter. Sequencing was performed on blood. Every receptor here comes from a female donor with papillary thyroid cancer or a benign thyroid nodule (not recorded which). Some clones in this sample may be carry-over from other donors' samples.

A single count supports this clone. The germline gene is not matched at one end of the junction; a read error may be the cause. CDR3 residues: CASSSTGQGVYEKRFF. Here the CDR3 DNA reads TGTGCCAGTAGCTCTACAGGACAGGGGGTTTATGAAAAACGGTTTTTT. The rearrangement joins TRBV9 to TRBJ1-4; TRBD1 matches 10 bases. The length of the CDR3 is 16 residues. The V gene's germline CDR1 is SGDLS and CDR2 YYNGEE.

This clone has ten or more counts. The rearrangement links TRBV3-1 to TRBJ1-2, with D tentatively TRBD1 (6 bases). There are 14 residues in the CDR3. Germline assignment: CDR1 LGHDT and CDR2 YNNKEL (reference sequence). V was trimmed by 4 bases and J by 1 base, leaving 10 bases between them. DNA of the CDR3: TGTGCCAGCAGCCGTTGGACAGATAACTATGGCTACACCTTC. Translating gives CASSRWTDNYGYTF. The full variable domain, its missing parts supplied by reference TRBV3-1 and TRBJ1-2, is DTAVSQTPKYLVTQMGNDKSIKCEQNLGHDTMYWYKQDSKKFLKIMFSYNNKELIINETVPNRFSPKSPDKAHLNLHINSLELGDSAVYFCASSRWTDNYGYTFGSGTRLTVV.

Ten or more counts support this clone. The gene calls are TRBV7-2 and TRBJ2-2, with 8 positions matching TRBD2. Losses at the gene ends were 1 base for V and 4 bases for J; bases not matched to a gene: 5. Germline V gene sequence: CDR1 SGHTA, CDR2 FQGNSA. The CDR3 spans 16 residues. Here the CDR3 DNA reads TGTGCCAGCAGCTTAGGGCAGCGGGAGACCACCGGGGAGCTGTTTTTT. It yields the protein CASSLGQRETTGELFF.

This clone has ten or more counts. The chain employs TRBV12-5 and TRBJ2-2, with 7 bases matching TRBD2. The CDR3 loop spans 15 amino acids. V dropped 2 bases and J dropped 4; count of bases not matched to a gene: 4. Germline lookup yields CDR1 LGHNT and CDR2 FRNRAP. The CDR3 is CASGLKSSGTGELFF. The CDR3 coding sequence is TGTGCTAGTGGTTTGAAGTCTAGCGGCACCGGGGAGCTGTTTTTT.

The gene calls are TRBV20-1 and TRBJ2-5; 9 nucleotides align to TRBD2. CDR3 length: 15 amino acids. The J segment lost 8 bases and the V segment lost 6 bases, leaving 16 bases of the junction unmatched. CDR1 is DFQATT and CDR2 is SNEGSKA in the germline V gene (reference sequence). DNA of the CDR3: TGCAGTGCCCAGGTGGCTAGCGGGATCTCCATCACCCAGTACTTC. Protein: CSAQVASGISITQYF.

This clone was picked up many times. The rearrangement uses TRBV15 and TRBJ1-5, with D uncertain. The CDR3 has 16 residues. V lost 1 base to trimming and J lost 7 bases, with 17 bases between them. Germline V gene data show CDR1 as LNHNV and CDR2 as YYDKDF (reference sequence). CDR3 sequence reads: CATSRGSGRTGQPQHF. CDR3 bases: TGTGCCACCAGCAGAGGTTCGGGGAGAACGGGGCAGCCCCAGCATTTT.

This clone has at least ten counts. This chain joins TRBV5-6 and TRBJ2-1; TRBD1 aligns across 8 bases. Looked up from germline, CDR1 is SGHDT and CDR2 is YYEEEE. The CDR3 runs 16 residues. V lost 4 bases and J lost 2; bases outside the gene matches: 8. CDR3 DNA: TGTGCCAGCAGCCTAGGGGAACAGGGGGCCTACAATGAGCAGTTCTTC. It codes for CASSLGEQGAYNEQFF.

A word on this clone: A read error may be the cause here, since a much bigger clone is one base away. This chain joins TRBV7-9 and TRBJ2-1; 8 bases agree with TRBD1. Germline CDR1 reads SEHNR; CDR2 reads FQNEAQ (reference sequence). This CDR3 region has 15 residues. Trimming took 5 bases from V and 3 from J; bases not matched to a gene: 6. The CDR3 coding sequence is TGTGCCAGCAGCGAGGGGGGACAGGTCTACAATGAGCAGTTCTTC. Translation gives CASSEGGQVYNEQFF.

This clone was recorded at least ten times. The chain combines TRBV4-3 with TRBJ2-7; the match to TRBD2 covers 8 bases. Trimming took 1 base from V and 4 from J; bases not matched to a gene: 12. Germline-derived CDR1 and CDR2 are LGHNA and YSLEER. This CDR3 region has 17 residues. This chain's CDR3 is CASSQALSSGSVYEQYF. The CDR3 region has the DNA TGCGCCAGCAGCCAAGCCCTCTCGAGCGGGAGTGTATACGAGCAGTACTTC.

This clone was detected many times. Other DNA sequences of this sample code for an identical CDR3. This rearrangement joins TRBV24-1 to TRBJ2-2; tentatively, D is TRBD2 (6 bases). The ends were cut back, 5 bases at V and 3 bases at J, with 9 bases in the middle. Per the germline V gene, CDR1 is KGHDR and CDR2 is SFDVKD. This CDR3 has 14 residues. The CDR3 is CATSGSGDTGELFF. CDR3 in DNA: TGTGCCACCAGTGGATCGGGAGACACCGGGGAGCTGTTTTTT.

This clone was counted between two and nine times. It may be a read error: a sequence one base away is much more abundant. The rearrangement uses TRBV9 and TRBJ1-2; TRBD1 might be the D (6 bases). CDR1 is SGDLS, CDR2 YYNGEE, per germline. V was trimmed by 4 bases and J by 4 bases, leaving 11 bases between them. This CDR3 contains 13 residues. The CDR3 bases are TGTGCCAGCAGCTCTACAGGGAGCTATGGCTACACCTTC. Translating it yields CASSSTGSYGYTF.

As for this clone: Given a much more abundant clone one base away, this may be a read error. The chain carries TRBV19 and TRBJ2-6; D not resolved. Germline V CDR1 and CDR2: LNHDA, SQIVND (reference sequence). This CDR3 has 14 residues. CDR3 sequence reads: CAGSIYQSFNVLTF. In DNA, the CDR3 is TGTGCCGGTAGTATATACCAGTCCTTCAACGTCCTGACTTTC.

On this clone: A much more abundant neighbour one base away suggests this may be a read error. Additional DNA sequences in this sample encode the identical CDR3. The chain couples TRBV3-1 to TRBJ2-3; D ambiguous. This CDR3 spans 13 amino acids. The germline gives CDR1 LGHDT, CDR2 YNNKEL (reference sequence). Trimming shortened V by 5 bases and J by 6 bases, and 12 bases separated the two germline ends. CDR3 nucleotides: TGTGCCAGCAGCTTCCTGACTGGTGATACGCAGTATTTT. This codes for CASSFLTGDTQYF.

As concerns this clone: At one boundary the junction diverges from the germline segment, which might be a read error. J is TRBJ1-3 and V is TRBV4-1; maybe TRBD1 (5 bases). CDR1 is MGHRA and CDR2 is YSYEKL in the germline V gene. The CDR3 is 15 amino acids. CDR3 in amino acids: CASSSVRGSGNTIYF. The CDR3 DNA reads TGCGCCAGCAGCTCCGTTAGGGGCTCTGGAAACACCATATACTTT.

This chain connects TRBV20-1 to TRBJ2-7, with a weak D call TRBD2 (6 bases). Germline loops: CDR1 DFQATT, CDR2 SNEGSKA (reference sequence). Trimming removed 5 bases from V and 2 bases from J, with 16 bases in between. The CDR3 consists of 14 residues. CDR3 in DNA: TGCAGTGCTGGCGGCCGGGAGCCTCCCTACGAGCAGTACTTC. Its protein is CSAGGREPPYEQYF.

This clone was seen ten or more times. The rearrangement links TRBV11-1 to TRBJ2-7, with 8 bases identical to TRBD2. Germline-derived CDR1 and CDR2 are SGHAT and FQDESV (reference sequence). V was pared by 3 bases and J by 7 bases, with 8 bases of the junction left unmatched. The CDR3 has 14 amino acids. CDR3: CASSFVREAGEQYF. CDR3 nucleotides: TGTGCCAGCAGCTTTGTGCGGGAGGCTGGGGAGCAGTACTTC.

This clone appeared many times. This sequence joins TRBV4-3 and TRBJ2-7; D gene unclear. The CDR3 is 16 amino acids. V was pared by 1 base and J by 3 bases, with 16 bases between. Germline assignment: CDR1 LGHNA and CDR2 YSLEER. CDR3 in DNA: TGCGCCAGCAGCCAAGGAGGTCGAGCAGACCTCTACGAGCAGTACTTC. Protein sequence: CASSQGGRADLYEQYF.

In this sample, this clone turned up a few times. A clone one base away is much larger, so this may be a read error. The chain combines TRBV9 with TRBJ2-1, with D possibly TRBD2 on 6 matching bases. The CDR3 is made up of 11 amino acids. CDR1 SGDLS and CDR2 YYNGEE come from the germline V gene. The V end lost 4 bases, the J end lost 9 bases, and 8 bases lay between the germline ends. The CDR3 nucleotides read TGTGCCAGCAGCTCGCGGGGTGAGCAGTTCTTC. Amino acids: CASSSRGEQFF.

This clone was observed once. The CDR3 loop reads CASRLDSGAVNTIYF. CDR3 nucleotide sequence: TGTGCCAGCAGATTAGATTCAGGGGCTGTAAACACCATATATTTT. The chain employs TRBV7-3 and TRBJ1-3; D might be TRBD1 (6 bases). The germline gives CDR1 SGHTA, CDR2 FQGTGA. The CDR3 has 15 amino acids. Trimming cost V 6 bases and J 6 bases, with 18 bases left between them.

Many counts were recorded for this clone. The chain recombines TRBV24-1 with TRBJ2-3; 10 nucleotides agree with TRBD1. CDR3 length: 14 amino acids. After removal of 9 bases from V and 5 bases from J, the junction contained 7 bases not matched to a gene. The germline V gene encodes CDR1 KGHDR and CDR2 SFDVKD. The CDR3: CATEGQGGGDTQYF. CDR3 DNA: TGTGCCACCGAAGGACAGGGGGGAGGAGATACGCAGTATTTT.

This clone showed up many times. This chain uses TRBV4-1 with TRBJ2-7; 15 bases are shared with TRBD2. V lost 5 bases and J lost 2; bases outside the gene matches: 13. Germline values: CDR1 MGHRA, CDR2 YSYEKL. This CDR3 has 19 residues. The CDR3 reads CASSTRTGLAGGDPYEQYF. For the CDR3, the DNA is TGCGCCAGCAGCACCCGGACGGGACTAGCGGGAGGTGACCCCTACGAGCAGTACTTC.

Ten or more counts support this clone. The V call is TRBV28, the J call TRBJ1-5; D is uncertain. Germline V gene lookup returns CDR1 MDHEN and CDR2 SYDVKM. The CDR3 has 16 residues. Trimming removed 4 bases from V and 2 bases from J, with 15 bases in between. CDR3 DNA: TGTGCCAGCAGTTCTTGGGTGGGATTTGGCAATCAGCCCCAGCATTTT. Translation: CASSSWVGFGNQPQHF.

This clone was recorded many times. The CDR3 reads CASSQDSTSGGWDTQYF. In DNA form, the CDR3 reads TGCGCCAGCAGCCAAGATTCGACTAGCGGGGGGTGGGATACGCAGTATTTT. This chain links TRBV4-3 with TRBJ2-3; 13 positions agree with TRBD2. Germline V gene sequence: CDR1 LGHNA, CDR2 YSLEER. J was trimmed by 6 bases and V by 0 bases; bases with no gene match: 6. The CDR3 covers 17 residues.

This clone was detected many times. Other nucleotide sequences from this sample produce the same CDR3. This rearrangement joins TRBV27 to TRBJ2-1, with D tentatively TRBD2 (5 bases). CDR3 length: 14 residues. Looked up from germline, CDR1 is MNHEY and CDR2 is SMNVEV (reference sequence). The ends were cut back, 8 bases at V and 10 bases at J, with 21 bases in the middle. CDR3 bases: TGTGCCAGCCGCCCGGCGGCATCAACGGGGGAGCAGTTCTTC. This encodes CASRPAASTGEQFF.

This clone was seen ten or more times. The genes are TRBV9 and TRBJ2-1, with 8 nucleotides matching TRBD2. The CDR3 length is 14 residues. The germline CDR1 and CDR2 sequences are SGDLS and YYNGEE. Trimming at V came to 1 base and at J to 7 bases, leaving 4 bases not matched to a gene. DNA of the CDR3: TGTGCCAGCAGCGTAAGGTCTAGCGGGAATGAGCAGTTCTTC. It codes for CASSVRSSGNEQFF.

This clone was seen ten or more times. The gene calls are TRBV7-8 and TRBJ2-7, with a possible D match to TRBD2 (5 bases). The V end lost 3 bases, the J end lost 1 base, and 16 bases lay between the germline ends. Germline V gives CDR1 SGHVS, CDR2 FQNEAQ. The CDR3 consists of 16 residues. The CDR3 sequence is CASSFGPDFSSYEQYF. The CDR3 DNA reads TGTGCCAGCAGCTTTGGGCCGGACTTTTCTTCCTACGAGCAGTACTTC.

This clone has at least ten counts. The chain recombines TRBV13 with TRBJ2-7; D is possibly TRBD2 (5 bases). Germline lookup yields CDR1 PRHDT and CDR2 FYEKMQ (reference sequence). Trimming took 0 bases from V and 2 from J, leaving 17 bases between them. This CDR3 has 17 amino acids. CDR3 nucleotide sequence: TGTGCCAGCAGCTTAGGGGGGTGGGGAGACCCTACCTACGAGCAGTACTTC. Translation: CASSLGGWGDPTYEQYF.